One and the same sample provided the 10 T cell receptor beta chains below, sequenced in a study of spatial heterogeneity in lung cancer. As for time point: blood at routine non-recurrence follow-up after resection. TCRdb called the 5' RACE reads again in MiXCR, with one record for every CDR3 protein. The table includes just under 45,000 distinct CDR3 sequences, under 25% detected once. This specimen consisted of PBMCs, obtained at follow-up. The receptor source for this set is a female donor with early-stage non-small cell lung cancer.

This clonotype was detected a few times. The rearrangement joins TRBV7-3 to TRBJ2-5; no clear D. CDR3 length: 13 residues. The V and J ends lost 5 bases and 3 bases respectively, with 10 bases between them. The germline gives CDR1 SGHTA, CDR2 FQGTGA. Here the CDR3 reads CASSIYREETQYF. As DNA, the CDR3 is TGTGCCAGCAGCATCTACAGAGAAGAGACCCAGTACTTC. The full variable domain, in which reference TRBV7-3 and TRBJ2-5 provide the parts outside the CDR3, is GAGVSQTPSNKVTEKGKYVELRCDPISGHTALYWYRQSLGQGPEFLIYFQGTGAADDSGLPNDRFFAVRPEGSVSTLKIQRTERGDSAVYLCASSIYREETQYFGPGTRLLVL.

V and J are TRBV19 and TRBJ2-2; tentative D call: TRBD1 (6 bases). Germline CDR1 is LNHDA and CDR2 is SQIVND (reference sequence). Between the trimmed V and J ends, which lost 4 bases and 0 bases, there was a span of 18 bases. This CDR3 region has 18 residues. CDR3 sequence (DNA): TGTGCCAGTAGTAATCCTCCCACCGGGACACCGAACACCGGGGAGCTGTTTTTT. It is translated as CASSNPPTGTPNTGELFF.

V usage is TRBV6-2 or TRBV6-3 and J usage is TRBJ2-1; 12 bases align to TRBD2. CDR1 and CDR2 (germline): MNHEY, SVGEGT. CDR3 length: 14 residues. After removal of 7 bases from V and 4 bases from J, the junction contained 2 bases not matched to a gene. The CDR3, as DNA: TGTGCCAGCATCCTAGCGGGAGGGTACAATGAGCAGTTCTTC. As protein: CASILAGGYNEQFF.

This clonotype was seen only a few times. The V call is TRBV3-1, the J call TRBJ2-2, with D unclear. The CDR3 extends over 13 amino acids. Per the germline V gene, CDR1 is LGHDT and CDR2 is YNNKEL (reference sequence). The V end lost 2 bases, the J end lost 2 bases, and 3 bases lay between the germline ends. The CDR3 nucleotides read TGTGCCAGCAGCCAAATTAACACCGGGGAGCTGTTTTTT. Translating it yields CASSQINTGELFF.

This clonotype was detected a few times. This rearrangement joins TRBV7-2 to TRBJ1-2, with D maybe TRBD1 (5 bases). V was clipped by 5 bases and J by 7 bases, with 11 bases between them. Germline V CDR1 and CDR2: SGHTA, FQGNSA. CDR3 length: 12 amino acids. The CDR3 nucleotides read TGTGCCAGCAGCCAGAACAGGCTTGGCTACACCTTC. It specifies CASSQNRLGYTF.

This clonotype was recorded once. V usage is TRBV3-1 and J usage is TRBJ2-7; D is perhaps TRBD2 (6 bases). Germline-derived CDR1 and CDR2 are LGHDT and YNNKEL (reference sequence). The CDR3 consists of 16 residues. Trimming left V 2 bases short and J 1 base short, with 15 bases between. For the CDR3, the DNA is TGTGCCAGCAGCCAATACGAAGCGGGTCGATCCTACGAGCAGTACTTC. As protein: CASSQYEAGRSYEQYF.

The CDR3 sequence: CASIGQGAYEQYF. CDR3 coding DNA: TGTGCCAGCATCGGACAGGGGGCCTACGAGCAGTACTTC. The J gene is TRBJ2-7, the V gene TRBV28, with 10 nucleotides matching TRBD1. The CDR3 contains 13 residues. The trim removed 7 bases at V and 2 bases at J, leaving 2 bases unmatched. Looked up from germline, CDR1 is MDHEN and CDR2 is SYDVKM.

V usage is TRBV7-9 and J usage is TRBJ2-5; weak D call: TRBD2 (6 bases). Trimming took 3 bases from V and 5 from J, leaving 13 bases between them. The CDR3 length is 14 residues. The germline gives CDR1 SEHNR, CDR2 FQNEAQ (reference sequence). The CDR3 is CASSFSTRGETQYF. CDR3 nucleotides: TGTGCCAGCAGCTTCTCGACTAGAGGGGAGACCCAGTACTTC. Looking up the rest from reference TRBV7-9 and TRBJ2-5 gives the full variable domain: DTGVSQNPRHKITKRGQNVTFRCDPISEHNRLYWYRQTLGQGPEFLTYFQNEAQLEKSRLLSDRFSAERPKGSFSTLEIQRTEQGDSAMYLCASSFSTRGETQYFGPGTRLLVL.

This chain joins TRBV5-1 and TRBJ1-5; tentatively, D is TRBD1 (6 bases). This CDR3 contains 13 residues. CDR1 is SGHRS, CDR2 YFSETQ, per germline. Trimming took 5 bases from V and 4 from J, leaving 10 bases between them. Here the CDR3 reads CASSRDTNQPQHF. The CDR3 region has the DNA TGCGCCAGCAGTCGGGACACAAATCAGCCCCAGCATTTT.

This clonotype was detected many times. V and J are TRBV19 and TRBJ2-2; no clear D. Germline CDR1 and CDR2: LNHDA and SQIVND (reference sequence). CDR3 size: 15 residues. Trimming removed 6 bases at V and 0 bases at J, with 11 bases between. Written as DNA, the CDR3 is TGTGCCAGTAGGTTTGGTCCCTCGAACACCGGGGAGCTGTTTTTT. Its protein is CASRFGPSNTGELFF.